These 29 T cell receptor beta chains came from one sample sequenced in a study of T cell changes during pregnancy in multiple sclerosis (dated by TCRdb to the late 2010s). Library generation was performed with the immunoSEQ multiplex PCR assay. What TCRdb holds here is the immuneACCESS table cut down to in-frame rearrangements. Part of the clones is not present; checked against another copy, under half of the missing clones reflect an unresolved V gene, and the others are unexplained. This sample is represented by around 96,000 clones; around 92% of them were singletons. Jointly, the top ten make up roughly 2.2% of the sample. Sequenced here: peripheral blood, sampled in the third trimester of pregnancy. Receptors were obtained from a female donor with multiple sclerosis, enrolled in a pregnancy study.

The chain uses TRBV7-5 and TRBJ1-5; the table's D gene call, TRBD1, was not cross checked with the DNA. TRBV7-5 is assigned pseudogene status. CDR3 length: 18 residues. The CDR3 reads CAKKAGSDRVGKNQPQHF. Written as DNA, the CDR3 is TGTGCCAAGAAGGCGGGGTCCGACAGGGTTGGAAAAAATCAGCCCCAGCATTTT.

V and J are TRBV5-5 and TRBJ2-5; 7 nucleotides align to TRBD1. The J segment lost 0 bases and the V segment lost 5 bases, leaving 10 bases of the junction unmatched. The CDR3 has 16 residues. Germline CDR1 is SGHKS and CDR2 is YYEKEE (reference sequence). CDR3 DNA: TGTGCCAGCAGTCTCGAGCCCGGGACAGACCAAGAGACCCAGTACTTC. Its protein product is CASSLEPGTDQETQYF.

This clone was observed once. V usage is TRBV29-1 and J usage is TRBJ1-1, with 9 bases aligning to TRBD1. This CDR3 has 12 amino acids. V shed 6 bases, J shed 9 bases, and the junction held 8 bases outside the gene matches. The V gene's germline CDR1 is SQVTM and CDR2 ANQGSEA. The CDR3 coding sequence is TGCAGCGTCCGGGACAGGGACGAACAAGCTTTCTTT. As protein: CSVRDRDEQAFF.

The rearrangement joins TRBV20-1 to TRBJ2-1; D not certain. Germline CDR1 DFQATT, CDR2 SNEGSKA (reference sequence). This CDR3 is 11 amino acids long. V dropped 0 bases and J dropped 10 bases, with 7 bases sitting between them. The CDR3 sequence: CSARDYAEQFF. DNA for the CDR3: TGCAGTGCTAGAGATTACGCGGAGCAGTTCTTC.

The chain has TRBV7-9 and TRBJ2-3, with 12 bases fitting TRBD2. Looked up from germline, CDR1 is SEHNR and CDR2 is FQNEAQ (reference sequence). The V segment lost 4 bases and the J segment 5 bases; nucleotides outside the gene matches: 4. This CDR3 is built from 15 residues. Written as DNA, the CDR3 is TGTGCCAGCAGCTCCTCGGGACTAGCGGGAGATACGCAGTATTTT. Its protein product is CASSSSGLAGDTQYF.

The genes are TRBV6-6 and TRBJ2-1; 7 nucleotides match TRBD1. Germline CDR1 and CDR2: MNHNY and SVGAGI (reference sequence). The CDR3 spans 16 residues. Trimming cost V 4 bases and J 8 bases; bases outside gene matches: 14. CDR3 in amino acids: CASSFMATGRSDEQFF. The DNA of the CDR3 is TGTGCCAGCAGTTTCATGGCGACAGGGAGAAGCGATGAGCAGTTCTTC.

This chain links TRBV7-8 with TRBJ2-7; D unresolved. V was pared by 1 base and J by 0 bases, with 10 bases between. This CDR3 is built from 15 residues. Germline CDR1 SGHVS, CDR2 FQNEAQ. CDR3 amino acids: CASSLEFSSSYEQYF. In nucleotides, the CDR3 is TGTGCCAGCAGCTTAGAGTTTTCTAGCTCCTACGAGCAGTACTTC.

This clone has just a few counts. The chain carries TRBV14 and TRBJ1-1, with D uncertain. V shed 1 base and J shed 5 bases, with 8 bases lying between them. This CDR3 spans 13 amino acids. From germline, CDR1 is SGHDN and CDR2 FVKESK. CDR3: CASSQGVRTEAFF. The CDR3 DNA reads as TGTGCCAGCAGCCAAGGTGTGAGGACTGAAGCTTTCTTT.

This clone was seen just once. In DNA form, the CDR3 reads TGTGCCAGCAGTTATATTGGGCAGGGGGGTGATGCTAACTATGGCTACACCTTC. Its translation is CASSYIGQGGDANYGYTF. The chain carries TRBV28 and TRBJ1-2; 7 bases align to TRBD1. The CDR3 extends over 18 amino acids. Trimming took 4 bases from V and 0 from J; bases not matched to a gene: 14. Germline CDR1 reads MDHEN; CDR2 reads SYDVKM.

V gene TRBV7-2 combines with J gene TRBJ2-5, with 14 nucleotides matching TRBD2. V shed 1 base and J 3 bases; nucleotides not matched to a gene: 1. The germline V gene has CDR1 SGHTA and CDR2 FQGNSA. The CDR3 is 16 residues long. CDR3 residues: CASSLGLAGGKETQYF. The CDR3 DNA is TGTGCCAGCAGCTTAGGACTAGCGGGAGGGAAAGAGACCCAGTACTTC.

The V call is TRBV9, the J call TRBJ2-1, with 7 bases identical to TRBD2. Per the germline V gene, CDR1 is SGDLS and CDR2 is YYNGEE. With V trimmed by 0 bases and J by 2 bases, 5 bases remained unmatched. The CDR3 totals 16 residues. The CDR3 loop is CASSVVAGAPYNEQFF. DNA for the CDR3: TGTGCCAGCAGCGTAGTTGCGGGAGCACCCTACAATGAGCAGTTCTTC.

The chain employs TRBV6-1 and TRBJ2-5; D may be TRBD1 (5 bases). This CDR3 has 14 amino acids. Trimming removed 10 bases from V and 5 bases from J, with 20 bases in between. The germline V gene encodes CDR1 MNHNS and CDR2 SASEGT. For the CDR3, the DNA is TGTGCCACCATATACCAGGGATCTTACGAGACCCAGTACTTC. Protein: CATIYQGSYETQYF.

CDR3 in amino acids: CASSSTGGTDTQYF. CDR3 nucleotide sequence: TGCGCCAGCAGCTCCACAGGGGGCACAGATACGCAGTATTTT. The V gene is TRBV5-1, the J gene TRBJ2-3, with 7 bases identical to TRBD1. Looked up from germline, CDR1 is SGHRS and CDR2 is YFSETQ. J lost 1 base, V lost 3 bases, and 2 bases had no gene match. The CDR3 covers 14 residues.

The chain links TRBV19 to TRBJ2-7; no definite D call. The CDR3 spans 13 residues. Germline CDR1 reads LNHDA; CDR2 reads SQIVND (reference sequence). V was cut by 5 bases and J by 2 bases, with 10 bases left in between. In nucleotides, the CDR3 is TGTGCCAGTAGTTTGGAGATTACCTACGAGCAGTACTTC. Protein product: CASSLEITYEQYF.

The rearrangement links TRBV21-1 to TRBJ2-2; the D call of TRBD2 is as the table states it, not checked on the DNA. TRBV21-1 is reported as a pseudogene. This CDR3 is built from 17 residues. CDR3 coding DNA: TGTGCCAGCACCATGGATCGTGGGACTGTTAACACCGGGGAGCTGTTTTTT. It codes for CASTMDRGTVNTGELFF.

This clone was seen more than once but under ten times. J is TRBJ2-2 and V is TRBV19; D possibly corresponds to TRBD1 (6 bases). CDR1 is LNHDA and CDR2 is SQIVND in the germline V gene (reference sequence). The CDR3 is 14 amino acids. With 6 bases removed from V and 3 bases from J, the gap between germline ends came to 11 bases. CDR3 nucleotide sequence: TGTGCCAGTAGGCTACAGGGTGACACCGGGGAGCTGTTTTTT. Translated: CASRLQGDTGELFF.

The J gene is TRBJ2-1, the V gene TRBV27, with 8 bases identical to TRBD2. CDR1 MNHEY and CDR2 SMNVEV come from the germline V gene (reference sequence). The CDR3 has 16 residues. Trimming at V came to 2 bases and at J to 4 bases, leaving 7 bases not matched to a gene. In DNA form, the CDR3 reads TGTGCCAGCAGTTTAGAAGCGGGAGTTTGGTACAATGAGCAGTTCTTC. Residues: CASSLEAGVWYNEQFF.

V usage is TRBV5-1 and J usage is TRBJ2-1, with D uncertain. The CDR3 loop spans 13 amino acids. Trimming removed 0 bases at V and 4 bases at J, with 5 bases between. Germline values: CDR1 SGHRS, CDR2 YFSETQ. The CDR3 nucleotides are TGCGCCAGCAGCTTGGGCGATTACAATGAGCAGTTCTTC. Translated: CASSLGDYNEQFF. The whole variable domain, remainder taken from reference TRBV5-1 and TRBJ2-1, is KAGVTQTPRYLIKTRGQQVTLSCSPISGHRSVSWYQQTPGQGLQFLFEYFSETQRNKGNFPGRFSGRQFSNSRSEMNVSTLELGDSALYLCASSLGDYNEQFFGPGTRLTVL.

This clone has more than one count but fewer than ten. The chain carries TRBV30 and TRBJ1-3; 9 positions agree with TRBD1. Germline lookup yields CDR1 GTSNPN and CDR2 SVGIG (reference sequence). The length of the CDR3 is 15 residues. The V gene end was trimmed by 1 base and the J gene end by 7 bases; junction bases not matched to a gene: 8. The CDR3 spells CAWSDLGQGYNTIYF. The CDR3 coding sequence is TGTGCCTGGAGTGACCTGGGACAGGGATACAACACCATATATTTT.

The rearrangement joins TRBV10-2 to TRBJ2-7; 8 bases line up with TRBD1. This CDR3 is built from 14 residues. The germline CDR1 and CDR2 sequences are WSHSY and SAAADI. V lost 6 bases to trimming and J lost 2 bases; unmatched junction nucleotides: 6. The chain's CDR3 is CASSTTGVPYEQYF. CDR3 sequence (DNA): TGCGCCAGCAGCACGACAGGGGTTCCCTACGAGCAGTACTTC.

The chain uses TRBV30 and TRBJ2-2, with 8 bases fitting TRBD2. V was clipped by 0 bases and J by 1 base; unmatched bases: 4. This CDR3 comprises 16 residues. Germline V gene sequence: CDR1 GTSNPN, CDR2 SVGIG (reference sequence). The CDR3 DNA follows: TGTGCCTGGAGTGTTGTAGCGGGAATGAACACCGGGGAGCTGTTTTTT. Translation: CAWSVVAGMNTGELFF.

CDR3 in amino acids: CASSNPPGIEAFF. In nucleotides, the CDR3 is TGTGCCAGTAGTAACCCGCCGGGGATAGAAGCTTTCTTT. This sequence joins TRBV19 and TRBJ1-1; D is unclear. Trimming took off 4 bases at V and 8 bases at J, with 14 bases between the two ends. Germline assignment: CDR1 LNHDA and CDR2 SQIVND (reference sequence). This CDR3 contains 13 residues.

This chain uses TRBV2 with TRBJ1-1; 9 nucleotides align to TRBD1. V was clipped by 7 bases and J by 5 bases; unmatched bases: 11. The CDR3 runs to 15 residues. The germline gives CDR1 SNHLY, CDR2 FYNNEI. The CDR3 DNA follows: TGTGCCAGCAAGGACAGGGGTTTAGGATCGACTGAAGCTTTCTTT. This translates into CASKDRGLGSTEAFF.

The chain has TRBV15 and TRBJ2-1; 8 nucleotides align to TRBD2. This CDR3 has 15 amino acids. After removal of 4 bases from V and 7 bases from J, the junction contained 9 bases not matched to a gene. Germline V gene data show CDR1 as LNHNV and CDR2 as YYDKDF (reference sequence). CDR3 amino acids: CATSTRTSSSNEQFF. The CDR3 coding sequence is TGTGCCACCAGCACCCGGACTAGCTCGAGTAATGAGCAGTTCTTC.

The rearrangement uses TRBV28 and TRBJ2-7; TRBD2 is a possible D gene (5 bases). This CDR3 has 13 residues. Germline CDR1 and CDR2: MDHEN and SYDVKM. The V gene lost 6 bases and the J gene lost 2 bases, with 11 bases spanning the gap. CDR3 region: CASSTAGPYEQYF. The CDR3 DNA reads TGTGCCAGCAGCACCGCGGGCCCCTACGAGCAGTACTTC. The entire variable domain, with the rest obtained from reference TRBV28 and TRBJ2-7, is as follows: DVKVTQSSRYLVKRTGEKVFLECVQDMDHENMFWYRQDPGLGLRLIYFSYDVKMKEKGDIPEGYSVSREKKERFSLILESASTNQTSMYLCASSTAGPYEQYFGPGTRLTVT.

A few counts support this clone. The DNA for the CDR3 is TGTGCCAGCGGGGAGACAGGGATGAACACTGAAGCTTTCTTT. This codes for CASGETGMNTEAFF. The chain has TRBV2 and TRBJ1-1; 7 nucleotides match TRBD1. Germline-derived CDR1 and CDR2 are SNHLY and FYNNEI. The trim removed 8 bases at V and 0 bases at J, leaving 6 bases unmatched. The CDR3 loop spans 14 amino acids.

This chain joins TRBV9 and TRBJ1-1, with 10 nucleotides matching TRBD1. The CDR3 runs to 14 residues. The germline V gene encodes CDR1 SGDLS and CDR2 YYNGEE. Trimming took 6 bases from V and 5 from J; bases not matched to a gene: 7. The CDR3: CASNRQGAKTEAFF. The CDR3 nucleotides read TGTGCCAGCAACCGACAGGGGGCGAAAACTGAAGCTTTCTTT.

V and J are TRBV9 and TRBJ2-1; 14 nucleotides match TRBD2. V gave up 4 bases and J gave up 3 bases; unmatched junction bases: 12. Germline CDR1 SGDLS, CDR2 YYNGEE. The CDR3 covers 19 residues. CDR3 sequence reads: CASSLSGLAGAKIYNEQFF. The CDR3 DNA follows: TGTGCCAGCAGCCTATCGGGACTAGCGGGAGCCAAGATCTACAATGAGCAGTTCTTC.

The chain has TRBV14 and TRBJ2-3; TRBD2 matches at 8 bases. Germline V lookup: CDR1 SGHDN, CDR2 FVKESK. There are 15 residues in the CDR3. Losses at the gene ends were 1 base for V and 3 bases for J; bases not matched to a gene: 3. CDR3 nucleotide sequence: TGTGCCAGCAGCCAAGGAACGGGAGGGACAGATACGCAGTATTTT. It is translated as CASSQGTGGTDTQYF.